A single sample is the source of the 21 T cell receptor beta chains below, sequenced in a study of blood T cell repertoires in COVID-19. TCRdb's copy holds only in-frame clones and misses some; the assay was immunoSEQ multiplex PCR. Seen here are some 300,000 clones, around nine tenths observed once, and the top ten hold roughly 2.9%. The source material was PBMCs or T cells enriched from blood (not recorded which). Receptors were obtained from a woman in her fifties or sixties who had been exposed to COVID-19.

The CDR3 loop reads CASSSHPGAPLHF. CDR3 coding DNA: TGTGCCAGCAGTTCCCATCCGGGGGCACCCCTCCACTTT. The V gene is TRBV27, the J gene TRBJ1-6, with a possible D match to TRBD1 (5 bases). This CDR3 comprises 13 residues. The V and J ends lost 4 bases and 11 bases respectively, with 12 bases between them. Germline V gene data show CDR1 as MNHEY and CDR2 as SMNVEV (reference sequence).

This rearrangement joins TRBV27 to TRBJ1-2, with TRBD1 identical over 7 bases. V trimming: 5 bases; J trimming: 2 bases; junction bases outside the gene matches: 8. The CDR3 is 15 amino acids. The germline CDR1 and CDR2 sequences are MNHEY and SMNVEV (reference sequence). In DNA, the CDR3 is TGTGCCAGCAGTCCCGTGACAGGGCAGAACTATGGCTACACCTTC. It yields the protein CASSPVTGQNYGYTF.

The V gene is TRBV11-2, the J gene TRBJ2-7; D ambiguous. The germline gives CDR1 SGHAT, CDR2 FQNNGV. The CDR3 extends over 12 amino acids. Trimming removed 3 bases from V and 3 bases from J, with 6 bases in between. The CDR3 nucleotides read TGTGCCAGCAGCTTGTACAGCTACGAGCAGTACTTC. It yields the protein CASSLYSYEQYF.

The V gene is TRBV28, the J gene TRBJ1-2, with 10 bases that match TRBD1. V shed 8 bases and J 0 bases; nucleotides not matched to a gene: 0. This CDR3 spans 13 amino acids. CDR1 is MDHEN and CDR2 is SYDVKM in the germline V gene. The CDR3: CASGQGANYGYTF. The CDR3 DNA reads as TGTGCCAGCGGACAGGGGGCTAACTATGGCTACACCTTC.

The rearrangement joins TRBV2 to TRBJ1-3; 9 bases map to TRBD1. Germline loops: CDR1 SNHLY, CDR2 FYNNEI. The J segment lost 8 bases and the V segment lost 4 bases, leaving 6 bases of the junction unmatched. The CDR3 consists of 14 residues. This CDR3 is CASSAGQGLYTIYF. The CDR3 coding sequence is TGTGCCAGCAGTGCGGGACAGGGACTTTACACCATATATTTT.

This chain connects TRBV4-1 to TRBJ1-5; the D is unclear. The CDR3 runs to 13 residues. V gave up 3 bases and J gave up 6 bases, with 9 bases separating them. The germline V gene encodes CDR1 MGHRA and CDR2 YSYEKL. The DNA of the CDR3 is TGCGCCAGCAGCCAGGAGCGATCTCAGCCCCAGCATTTT. It translates to CASSQERSQPQHF.

V usage is TRBV9 and J usage is TRBJ1-2; D gene unclear. CDR1 SGDLS and CDR2 YYNGEE come from the germline V gene. This CDR3 comprises 14 residues. V was clipped by 0 bases and J by 4 bases, with 10 bases between them. CDR3 sequence reads: CASSVESGGYGYTF. For the CDR3, the DNA is TGTGCCAGCAGCGTAGAAAGCGGCGGCTATGGCTACACCTTC.

The rearrangement links TRBV30 to TRBJ1-1; unclear D gene. The CDR3 has 11 amino acids. Germline CDR1 is GTSNPN and CDR2 is SVGIG (reference sequence). Trimming took 0 bases from V and 6 from J, leaving 5 bases between them. CDR3 sequence reads: CAWSVVAEAFF. Written as DNA, the CDR3 is TGTGCCTGGAGTGTTGTCGCTGAAGCTTTCTTT. Full variable domain (missing parts from reference TRBV30 and TRBJ1-1): SQTIHQWPATLVQPVGSPLSLECTVEGTSNPNLYWYRQAAGRGLQLLFYSVGIGQISSEVPQNLSASRPQDRQFILSSKKLLLSDSGFYLCAWSVVAEAFFGQGTRLTVV.

V and J are TRBV11-3 and TRBJ2-2; 9 nucleotides agree with TRBD1. Germline V gives CDR1 SGHNT, CDR2 YENEEA. There are 18 residues in the CDR3. Unmatched junction bases numbered 14, after V lost 4 bases and J lost 5 bases. The CDR3 here is CASSSGRQGGAVTGELFF. As DNA, the CDR3 is TGTGCCAGCAGCTCAGGACGACAGGGGGGCGCGGTAACCGGGGAGCTGTTTTTT.

The chain combines TRBV5-5 with TRBJ1-3; no firm D call. This CDR3 spans 15 amino acids. Germline CDR1 and CDR2: SGHKS and YYEKEE (reference sequence). Trimming stripped 4 bases from V and 0 bases from J, with 11 bases between. In DNA, the CDR3 is TGTGCCAGCAGCCCGGACTTTAACTCTGGAAACACCATATATTTT. This sequence encodes CASSPDFNSGNTIYF. Variable domain in full (rest from reference TRBV5-5 and TRBJ1-3): DAGVTQSPTHLIKTRGQQVTLRCSPISGHKSVSWYQQVLGQGPQFIFQYYEKEERGRGNFPDRFSARQFPNYSSELNVNALLLGDSALYLCASSPDFNSGNTIYFGEGSWLTVV.

This chain links TRBV19 with TRBJ2-7; D gene ambiguous. Germline loops: CDR1 LNHDA, CDR2 SQIVND (reference sequence). The CDR3 consists of 14 residues. V lost 1 base and J lost 7, with 14 bases in between. CDR3 bases: TGTGCCAGTAGTATAGGCTATGGTTCTGAGGAGCAGTACTTC. Translating it yields CASSIGYGSEEQYF.

The V gene is TRBV5-1, the J gene TRBJ1-2; a weak D match, TRBD1 (5 bases). The V end lost 6 bases, the J end lost 5 bases, and 20 bases lay between the germline ends. The germline gives CDR1 SGHRS, CDR2 YFSETQ. The CDR3 totals 15 residues. The DNA of the CDR3 is TGCGCCAGCAAACCCCGCCAGGGATTCTTTTATGGCTACACCTTC. Its translation is CASKPRQGFFYGYTF.

The chain has TRBV11-2 and TRBJ1-2, with 7 positions matching TRBD1. The ends lost 5 bases at V and 3 bases at J; junction bases unmatched: 6. The CDR3 has 14 amino acids. Germline-derived CDR1 and CDR2 are SGHAT and FQNNGV. CDR3: CASSTYTGDYGYTF. In DNA, the CDR3 is TGTGCCAGCAGCACATATACAGGGGACTATGGCTACACCTTC.

The rearrangement links TRBV2 to TRBJ2-2; 7 bases line up with TRBD2. V lost 5 bases, J lost 5 bases, and 8 bases stayed unmatched. The CDR3 runs 15 residues. Per germline, CDR1 SNHLY and CDR2 FYNNEI. The CDR3: CASSPSGVGTGELFF. The CDR3 DNA reads TGTGCCAGCAGTCCAAGCGGGGTAGGGACCGGGGAGCTGTTTTTT.

The V call is TRBV5-1, the J call TRBJ1-1; D is possibly TRBD1 (6 bases). The CDR3 runs 15 residues. The germline CDR1 and CDR2 sequences are SGHRS and YFSETQ. Trimming left V 0 bases short and J 5 bases short, with 14 bases between. The DNA of the CDR3 is TGCGCCAGCAGCTTGGTACAGGGCGGAGGAACTGAAGCTTTCTTT. Encoded protein: CASSLVQGGGTEAFF.

This clone was seen just once. The J gene is TRBJ2-7, the V gene TRBV7-8; no clear D. Between the trimmed V and J ends, which lost 3 bases and 0 bases, there was a span of 6 bases. CDR3 length equals 13 residues. The V gene's germline CDR1 is SGHVS and CDR2 FQNEAQ. This chain's CDR3 is CASSLGLSYEQYF. Written as DNA, the CDR3 is TGTGCCAGCAGCTTGGGCCTCTCCTACGAGCAGTACTTC.

The gene calls are TRBV5-8 and TRBJ2-1, with a possible D match to TRBD1 (6 bases). There are 12 residues in the CDR3. Trimming shortened V by 0 bases and J by 11 bases, and 9 bases separated the two germline ends. Germline V CDR1 and CDR2: SGHTS, YDEGEE. The CDR3 is CASSLGDRKQFF. CDR3 nucleotides: TGTGCCAGCAGCTTGGGTGACAGGAAGCAGTTCTTC.

In this sample, this clone turned up once. The V and J genes are TRBV19 and TRBJ1-5, with 7 bases identical to TRBD1. With V trimmed by 4 bases and J by 0 bases, 3 bases remained unmatched. The CDR3 extends over 15 amino acids. The germline V gene encodes CDR1 LNHDA and CDR2 SQIVND (reference sequence). The CDR3 nucleotides read TGTGCCAGTAGTACAGGGGGAATTAGCAATCAGCCCCAGCATTTT. Translating it yields CASSTGGISNQPQHF.

The chain employs TRBV9 and TRBJ1-2; no clear D gene. The CDR3 sequence is 15 residues long. Trimming removed 4 bases from V and 7 bases from J, with 20 bases in between. The germline V gene has CDR1 SGDLS and CDR2 YYNGEE. As DNA, the CDR3 is TGTGCCAGCAGCCCCGGTCTGCCCCGCGACACTGGCTACACCTTC. Protein product: CASSPGLPRDTGYTF.

The chain is built from TRBV5-1 and TRBJ1-5, with a possible D match to TRBD1 (5 bases). V was trimmed by 2 bases and J by 1 base, leaving 10 bases between them. Germline values: CDR1 SGHRS, CDR2 YFSETQ. The CDR3 sequence is 15 residues long. The CDR3, as DNA: TGCGCCAGCAGCTTAAGGCCAGGGAGCAATCAGCCCCAGCATTTT. This encodes CASSLRPGSNQPQHF.

The sample holds one count of this clone. The chain couples TRBV5-1 to TRBJ1-5; 10 bases map to TRBD1. The length of the CDR3 is 15 residues. From germline, CDR1 is SGHRS and CDR2 YFSETQ. After removal of 0 bases from V and 5 bases from J, the junction contained 2 bases not matched to a gene. The CDR3 DNA is TGCGCCAGCAGCTTGGGCGGACAGGGGGATCAGCCCCAGCATTTT. It codes for CASSLGGQGDQPQHF.